The clone carrying this T cell receptor (beta chain) came up many times. What it binds is not known. The read ends 3 residues before the CDR3 terminus; that terminus is restored from the germline J gene. The sample comes from a study of T cell clonality in common variable immunodeficiency. Study observations and caveats: Common variable immunodeficiency TCR beta sequences reportedly had fewer deletions and N-nucleotide insertions.

Patients and controls were mostly of Caucasian heritage. The assay was immunoSEQ multiplex PCR, and TCRdb's table has in-frame clones only and misses some. The counts give some 28,000 clones, none of them seen only once; about 13% is held by the top ten. Between the trimmed V and J ends, which lost 0 bases and 3 bases, there was a span of 3 bases. The CDR3 extends over 12 amino acids. This chain connects TRBV12-3 or TRBV12-4 to TRBJ2-7, with D hard to call. This sequence was found in a person aged 18 to 70 in good health. The source material was peripheral blood mononuclear cells. The sequenced part of the CDR3 DNA is TGTGCCAGCAGTTTAGCTAACTACGAG. Its protein is CASSLANYE. The whole CDR3 sequence is CASSLANYEQYF.